This TCR beta chain is from a study of T cell responses to AZD1222 COVID-19 vaccine. Of note for this clone: Its antigen is unidentified.

The repertoire was sequenced with immunoSEQ multiplex PCR; TCRdb's copy has only in-frame clones and lacks some. The sample includes some 150,000 clones, roughly 88% of them seen just once. The V gene lost 7 bases and the J gene lost 2 bases, with 12 bases spanning the gap. Germline CDR1 MDHEN, CDR2 SYDVKM. This CDR3 has 13 residues. Findings and limits, study-wide: Sampled repertoires all dated from after the peak T cell response. The reported proportion of spike-specific TCRs targeting unmutated variant regions was nearly half. Donor demographics were predominantly white British with a female majority; clonal diversity may be underestimated.

The chain joins TRBV28 to TRBJ2-7, with D perhaps TRBD2 (6 bases). The origin of this receptor is an adult in good health. Sequenced material: peripheral blood, taken on day 0 of AZD1222 vaccination. The CDR3 is CASISLAPYEQYF. CDR3 sequence (DNA): TGTGCCAGCATCTCCCTAGCGCCCTACGAGCAGTACTTC.